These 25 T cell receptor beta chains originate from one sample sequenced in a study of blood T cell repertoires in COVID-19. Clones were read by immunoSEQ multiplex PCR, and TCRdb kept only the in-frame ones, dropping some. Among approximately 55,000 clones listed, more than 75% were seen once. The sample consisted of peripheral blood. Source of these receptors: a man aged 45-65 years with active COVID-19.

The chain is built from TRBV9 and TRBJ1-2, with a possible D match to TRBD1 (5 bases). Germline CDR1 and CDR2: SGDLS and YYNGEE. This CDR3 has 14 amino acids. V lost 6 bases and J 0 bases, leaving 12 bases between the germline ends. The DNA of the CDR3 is TGTGCCAGCACCGCGGGGACTTCTAACTATGGCTACACCTTC. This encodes CASTAGTSNYGYTF.

CDR3 amino acids: CASSSTGFEQYF. The CDR3 DNA sequence: TGTGCCAGCAGTTCTACAGGATTCGAGCAGTACTTC. The chain recombines TRBV6-2 or TRBV6-3 with TRBJ2-7; D perhaps matches TRBD1 (5 bases). V was pared by 4 bases and J by 6 bases, with 10 bases between. In germline, CDR1 is MNHEY, CDR2 SVGEGT. CDR3 length equals 12 residues.

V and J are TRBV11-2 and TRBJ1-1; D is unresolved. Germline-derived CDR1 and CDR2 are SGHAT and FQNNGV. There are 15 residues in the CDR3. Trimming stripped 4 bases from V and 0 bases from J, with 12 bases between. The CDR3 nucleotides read TGTGCCAGCAGCTCAGAGTACAGAATGAACACTGAAGCTTTCTTT. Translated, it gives CASSSEYRMNTEAFF.

CDR3 sequence: CASSQAGQGYYEQYF. CDR3 coding DNA: TGCGCCAGCAGCCAAGCGGGACAGGGATACTACGAGCAGTACTTC. The chain couples TRBV4-1 to TRBJ2-7, with TRBD1 identical over 9 bases. This CDR3 is 15 amino acids long. Trimming cost V 1 base and J 3 bases; bases outside gene matches: 4. CDR1 is MGHRA, CDR2 YSYEKL, per germline.

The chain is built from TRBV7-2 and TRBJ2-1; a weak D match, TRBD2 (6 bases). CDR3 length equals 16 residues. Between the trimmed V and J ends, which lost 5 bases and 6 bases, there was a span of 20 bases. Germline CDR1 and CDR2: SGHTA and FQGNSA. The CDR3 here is CASSPMNGRSPNEQFF. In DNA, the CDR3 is TGTGCCAGCAGCCCCATGAACGGGAGATCCCCCAATGAGCAGTTCTTC.

CDR3 coding DNA: TGTGCCAGCAGCTTATCCGGGACAGGGTATTACTCAGATACGCAGTATTTT. It codes for CASSLSGTGYYSDTQYF. The rearrangement uses TRBV9 and TRBJ2-3, with 9 bases matching TRBD1. CDR1 is SGDLS and CDR2 is YYNGEE in the germline V gene. CDR3 length: 17 amino acids. Losses at the gene ends were 4 bases for V and 4 bases for J; bases not matched to a gene: 13. Complete variable domain (other parts from reference TRBV9 and TRBJ2-3): DSGVTQTPKHLITATGQRVTLRCSPRSGDLSVYWYQQSLDQGLQFLIQYYNGEERAKGNILERFSAQQFPDLHSELNLSSLELGDSALYFCASSLSGTGYYSDTQYFGPGTRLTVL.

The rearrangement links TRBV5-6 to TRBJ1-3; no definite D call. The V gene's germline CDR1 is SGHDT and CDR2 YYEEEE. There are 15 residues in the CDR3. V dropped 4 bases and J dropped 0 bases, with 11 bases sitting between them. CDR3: CASSGRDFSGNTIYF. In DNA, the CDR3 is TGTGCCAGCAGCGGCCGGGATTTCTCTGGAAACACCATATATTTT.

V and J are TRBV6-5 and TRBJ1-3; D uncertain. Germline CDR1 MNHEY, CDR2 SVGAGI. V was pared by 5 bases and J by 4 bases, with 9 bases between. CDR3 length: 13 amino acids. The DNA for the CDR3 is TGTGCCAGCAGTACGGGAGAAGGAAACACCATATATTTT. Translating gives CASSTGEGNTIYF.

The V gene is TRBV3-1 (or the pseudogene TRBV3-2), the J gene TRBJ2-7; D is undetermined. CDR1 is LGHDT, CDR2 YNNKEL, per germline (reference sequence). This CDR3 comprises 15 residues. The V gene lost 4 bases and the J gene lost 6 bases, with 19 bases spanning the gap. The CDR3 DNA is TGTGCCAGCAGCCCAGACCGTGCTCGTTCTAGCGAGCAGTACTTC. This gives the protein CASSPDRARSSEQYF.

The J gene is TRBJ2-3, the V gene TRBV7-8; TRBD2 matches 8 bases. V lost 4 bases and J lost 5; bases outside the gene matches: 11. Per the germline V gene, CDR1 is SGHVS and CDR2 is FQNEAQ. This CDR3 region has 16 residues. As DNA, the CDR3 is TGTGCCAGCAGCTCAGCGACGGGGGGGCCTGGAGATACGCAGTATTTT. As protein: CASSSATGGPGDTQYF.

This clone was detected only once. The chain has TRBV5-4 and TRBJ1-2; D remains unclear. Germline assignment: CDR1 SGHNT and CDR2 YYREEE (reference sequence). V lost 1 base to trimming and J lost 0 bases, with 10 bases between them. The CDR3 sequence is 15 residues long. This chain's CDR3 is CASSLPSTSNYGYTF. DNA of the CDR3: TGTGCCAGCAGCTTGCCCTCTACGTCTAACTATGGCTACACCTTC.

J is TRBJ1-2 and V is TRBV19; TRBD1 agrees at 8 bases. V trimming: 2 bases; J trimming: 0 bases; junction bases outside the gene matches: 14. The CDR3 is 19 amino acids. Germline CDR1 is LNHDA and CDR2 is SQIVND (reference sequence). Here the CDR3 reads CASSIKFWARTGTNYGYTF. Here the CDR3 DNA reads TGTGCCAGTAGTATAAAATTTTGGGCCCGGACAGGGACTAACTATGGCTACACCTTC.

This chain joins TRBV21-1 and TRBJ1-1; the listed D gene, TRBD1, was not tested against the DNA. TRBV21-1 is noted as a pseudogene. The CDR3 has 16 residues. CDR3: CASSASSGGGDTEAFF. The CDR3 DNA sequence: TGTGCCAGCAGCGCATCTTCAGGGGGCGGGGACACTGAAGCTTTCTTT.

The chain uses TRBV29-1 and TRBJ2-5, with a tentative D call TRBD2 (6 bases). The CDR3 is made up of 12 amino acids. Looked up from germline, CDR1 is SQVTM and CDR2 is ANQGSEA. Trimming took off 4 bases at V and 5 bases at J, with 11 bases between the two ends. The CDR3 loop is CSVVASVETQYF. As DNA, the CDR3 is TGCAGCGTTGTGGCTAGCGTGGAGACCCAGTACTTC.

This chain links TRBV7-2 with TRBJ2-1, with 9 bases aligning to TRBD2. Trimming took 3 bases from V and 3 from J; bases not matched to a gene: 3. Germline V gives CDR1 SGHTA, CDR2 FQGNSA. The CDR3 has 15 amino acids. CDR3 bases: TGTGCCAGCAGCTTTGCGGGAGGGGACTACAATGAGCAGTTCTTC. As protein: CASSFAGGDYNEQFF.

The CDR3 spells CASSPRRETYEQYF. Here the CDR3 DNA reads TGTGCCAGCAGCCCCCGACGGGAAACCTACGAGCAGTACTTC. The chain is built from TRBV7-2 and TRBJ2-7; perhaps TRBD2 as D (5 bases). Trimming cost V 5 bases and J 2 bases, with 13 bases left between them. The germline gives CDR1 SGHTA, CDR2 FQGNSA. The CDR3 runs 14 residues.

The CDR3 DNA reads TGTGCCTCCAGCGGTTCTAGCGGGAGAGCTGGCGGGGAGCTGTTTTTT. Its translation is CASSGSSGRAGGELFF. The rearrangement joins TRBV9 to TRBJ2-2; 10 positions agree with TRBD2. The germline gives CDR1 SGDLS, CDR2 YYNGEE. V was clipped by 10 bases and J by 7 bases; unmatched bases: 16. CDR3 length equals 16 residues.

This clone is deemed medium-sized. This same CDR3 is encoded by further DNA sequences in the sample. The CDR3 nucleotides are TGTGCCAGCAGCTCTGTGCAAGAGACCCAGTACTTC. Residues: CASSSVQETQYF. The chain combines TRBV5-4 with TRBJ2-5; D gene ambiguous. The germline V and J ends were trimmed by 3 bases and 2 bases, with 5 bases remaining between them. CDR3 length: 12 residues. Germline values: CDR1 SGHNT, CDR2 YYREEE (reference sequence).

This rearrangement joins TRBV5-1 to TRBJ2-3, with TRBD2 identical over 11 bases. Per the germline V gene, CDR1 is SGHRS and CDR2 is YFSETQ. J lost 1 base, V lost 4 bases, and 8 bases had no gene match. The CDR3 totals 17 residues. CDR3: CASSRGLAAGRTDTQYF. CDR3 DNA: TGCGCCAGCAGCCGGGGACTAGCGGCGGGACGCACAGATACGCAGTATTTT. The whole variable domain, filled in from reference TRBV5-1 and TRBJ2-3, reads KAGVTQTPRYLIKTRGQQVTLSCSPISGHRSVSWYQQTPGQGLQFLFEYFSETQRNKGNFPGRFSGRQFSNSRSEMNVSTLELGDSALYLCASSRGLAAGRTDTQYFGPGTRLTVL.

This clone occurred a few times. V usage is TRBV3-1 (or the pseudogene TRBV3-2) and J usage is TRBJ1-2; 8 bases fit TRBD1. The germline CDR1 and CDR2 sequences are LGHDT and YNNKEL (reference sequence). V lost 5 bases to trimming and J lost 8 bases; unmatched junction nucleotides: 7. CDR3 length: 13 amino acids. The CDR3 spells CASSLRTGQGYTF. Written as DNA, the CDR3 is TGTGCCAGCAGCTTACGGACAGGGCAAGGCTACACCTTC.

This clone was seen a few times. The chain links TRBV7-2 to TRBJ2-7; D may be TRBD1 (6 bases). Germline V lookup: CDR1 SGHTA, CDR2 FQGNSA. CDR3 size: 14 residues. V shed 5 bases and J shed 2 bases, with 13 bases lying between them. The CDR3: CASSPQTGTYEQYF. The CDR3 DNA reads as TGTGCCAGCAGCCCGCAGACAGGAACCTACGAGCAGTACTTC.

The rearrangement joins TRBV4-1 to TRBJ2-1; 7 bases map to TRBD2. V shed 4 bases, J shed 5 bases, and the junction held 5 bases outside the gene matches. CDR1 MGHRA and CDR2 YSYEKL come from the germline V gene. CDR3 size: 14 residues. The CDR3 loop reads CASSRAGFDNEQFF. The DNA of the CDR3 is TGCGCCAGCAGCCGAGCGGGGTTCGACAATGAGCAGTTCTTC.

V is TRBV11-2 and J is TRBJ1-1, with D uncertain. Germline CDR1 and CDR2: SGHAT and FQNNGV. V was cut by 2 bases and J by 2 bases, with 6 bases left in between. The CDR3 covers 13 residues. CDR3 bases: TGTGCCAGCAGCTTAACGGGTAACACTGAAGCTTTCTTT. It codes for CASSLTGNTEAFF.

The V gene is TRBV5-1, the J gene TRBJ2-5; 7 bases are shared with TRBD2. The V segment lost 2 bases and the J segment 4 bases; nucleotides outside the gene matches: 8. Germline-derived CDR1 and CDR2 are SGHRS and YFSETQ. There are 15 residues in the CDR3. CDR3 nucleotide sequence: TGCGCCAGCAGCTTCGGTGGGACGGGAGGAGAGACCCAGTACTTC. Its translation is CASSFGGTGGETQYF.

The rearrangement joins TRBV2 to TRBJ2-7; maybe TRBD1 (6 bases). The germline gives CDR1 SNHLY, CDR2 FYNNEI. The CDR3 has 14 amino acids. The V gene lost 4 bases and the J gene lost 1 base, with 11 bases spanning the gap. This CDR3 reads CASSAQGESYEQYF. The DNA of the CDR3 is TGTGCCAGCAGTGCACAGGGAGAATCCTACGAGCAGTACTTC.